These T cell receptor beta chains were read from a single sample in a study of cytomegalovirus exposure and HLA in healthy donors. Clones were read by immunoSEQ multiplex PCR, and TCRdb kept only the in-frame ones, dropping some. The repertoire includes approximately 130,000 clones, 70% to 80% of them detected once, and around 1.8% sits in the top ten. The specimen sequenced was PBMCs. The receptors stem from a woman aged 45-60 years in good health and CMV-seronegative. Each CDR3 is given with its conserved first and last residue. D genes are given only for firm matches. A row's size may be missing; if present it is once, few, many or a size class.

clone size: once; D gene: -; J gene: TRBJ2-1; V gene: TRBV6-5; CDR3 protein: CASSSGSGYNEQFF; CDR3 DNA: TGTGCCAGCAGTTCGGGTAGCGGATACAATGAGCAGTTCTTC
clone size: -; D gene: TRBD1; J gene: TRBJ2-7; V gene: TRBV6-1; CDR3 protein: CATVGTVNSYEQYF; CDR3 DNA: TGTGCCACGGTGGGGACAGTAAACTCCTACGAGCAGTACTTC
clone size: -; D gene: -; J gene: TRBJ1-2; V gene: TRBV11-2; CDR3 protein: CASSPIDRNYGYTF; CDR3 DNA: TGTGCCAGCAGCCCCATCGACAGGAACTATGGCTACACCTTC
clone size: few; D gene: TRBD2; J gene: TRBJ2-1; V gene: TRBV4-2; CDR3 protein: CASSQALAEYNEQFF; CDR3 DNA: TGTGCCAGCAGCCAAGCACTAGCGGAGTACAATGAGCAGTTCTTC
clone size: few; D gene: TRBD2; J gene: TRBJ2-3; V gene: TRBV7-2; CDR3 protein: CASSSVLAGGKYF; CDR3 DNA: TGTGCCAGCAGCTCAGTCTTAGCGGGAGGGAAGTATTTT
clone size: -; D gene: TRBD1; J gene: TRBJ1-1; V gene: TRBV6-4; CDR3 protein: CASSDSNRGEAFF; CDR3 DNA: TGTGCCAGCAGTGACTCGAACAGGGGTGAAGCTTTCTTT
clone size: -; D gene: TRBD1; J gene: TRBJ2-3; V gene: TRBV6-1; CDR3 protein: CASSRTGFEDTQYF; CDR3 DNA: TGTGCCAGCAGTCGGACAGGGTTCGAAGATACGCAGTATTTT
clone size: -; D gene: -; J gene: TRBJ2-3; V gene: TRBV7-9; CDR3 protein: CASSFRAGAGTDTQYF; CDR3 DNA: TGTGCCAGCAGCTTCCGGGCGGGGGCCGGCACAGATACGCAGTATTTT
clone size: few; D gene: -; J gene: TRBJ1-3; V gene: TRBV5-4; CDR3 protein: CASSLAGGPGNTIYF; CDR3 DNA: TGTGCCAGCAGCTTGGCCGGGGGACCTGGAAACACCATATATTTT
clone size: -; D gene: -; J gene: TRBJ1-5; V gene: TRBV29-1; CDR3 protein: CSVVPGGAGQPQHF; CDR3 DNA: TGCAGCGTTGTCCCAGGAGGGGCTGGTCAGCCCCAGCATTTT
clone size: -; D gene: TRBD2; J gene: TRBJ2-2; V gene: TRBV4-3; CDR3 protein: CASSPGLRGGDGELFF; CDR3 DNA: TGCGCCAGCAGCCCCGGACTTCGCGGGGGAGACGGGGAGCTGTTTTTT
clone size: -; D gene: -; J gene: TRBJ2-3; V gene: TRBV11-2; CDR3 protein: CASSLEGVATDTQYF; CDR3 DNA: TGTGCCAGCAGCTTAGAAGGGGTAGCCACAGATACGCAGTATTTT
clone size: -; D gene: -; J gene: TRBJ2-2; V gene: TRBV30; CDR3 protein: CAWSGTGMGTGELFF; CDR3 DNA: TGTGCCTGGAGTGGAACAGGGATGGGCACCGGGGAGCTGTTTTTT
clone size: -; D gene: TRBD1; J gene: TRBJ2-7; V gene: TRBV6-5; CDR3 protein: CASSYYRGPIYEQYF; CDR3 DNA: TGTGCCAGCAGTTATTACAGGGGGCCCATCTACGAGCAGTACTTC
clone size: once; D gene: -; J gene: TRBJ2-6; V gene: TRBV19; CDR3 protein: CASNQGERGFGGANVLTF; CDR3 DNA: TGTGCCAGTAACCAAGGGGAAAGGGGCTTCGGTGGGGCCAACGTCCTGACTTTC
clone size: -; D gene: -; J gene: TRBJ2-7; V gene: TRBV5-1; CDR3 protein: CASSPGRDSSYEQYF; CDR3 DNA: TGCGCCAGCAGCCCCGGACGGGATAGCTCCTACGAGCAGTACTTC
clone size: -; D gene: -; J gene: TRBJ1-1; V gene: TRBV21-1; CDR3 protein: CASSKAGAGRYTEAFF; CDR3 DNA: TGTGCCAGCAGCAAAGCCGGGGCAGGGAGGTACACTGAAGCTTTCTTT
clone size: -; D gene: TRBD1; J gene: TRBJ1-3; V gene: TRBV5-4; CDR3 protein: CASSLAVQGGNTIYF; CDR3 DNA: TGTGCCAGCAGCTTGGCTGTACAGGGGGGAAACACCATATATTTT
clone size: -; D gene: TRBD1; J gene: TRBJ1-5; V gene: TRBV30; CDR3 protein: CAWSRQGGNQPQHF; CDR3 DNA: TGTGCCTGGAGTCGGCAGGGGGGCAATCAGCCCCAGCATTTT
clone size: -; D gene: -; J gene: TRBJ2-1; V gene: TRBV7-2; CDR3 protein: CASSLSAARGYNEQFF; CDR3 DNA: TGTGCCAGCAGCTTATCGGCAGCTCGGGGCTACAATGAGCAGTTCTTC
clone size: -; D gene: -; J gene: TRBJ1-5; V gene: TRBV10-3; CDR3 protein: CAIKRELNQPQNF; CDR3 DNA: TGTGCCATCAAGAGGGAACTCAATCAGCCCCAGAATTTT
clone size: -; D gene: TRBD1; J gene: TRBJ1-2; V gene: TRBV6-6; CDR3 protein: CASSLQGSYGYTF; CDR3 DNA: TGTGCCAGCAGTTTACAGGGGAGCTATGGCTACACCTTC
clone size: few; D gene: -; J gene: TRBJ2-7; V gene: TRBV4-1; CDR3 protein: CASSSLETGYEQYF; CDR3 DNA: TGCGCCAGCAGCTCACTAGAGACAGGCTACGAGCAGTACTTC
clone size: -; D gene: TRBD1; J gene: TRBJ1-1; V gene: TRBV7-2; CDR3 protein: CASSLTQGARAEAFF; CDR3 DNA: TGTGCCAGCAGCTTAACACAGGGGGCTCGGGCTGAAGCTTTCTTT
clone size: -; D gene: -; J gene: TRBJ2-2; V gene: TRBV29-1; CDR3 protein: CSVEEGALCTGELFF; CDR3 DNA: TGCAGCGTTGAAGAGGGGGCGCTCTGCACCGGGGAGCTGTTTTTT
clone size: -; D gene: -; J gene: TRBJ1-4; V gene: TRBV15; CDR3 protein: CATSRVGRGGEKLFF; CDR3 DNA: TGTGCCACCAGCAGAGTGGGCAGGGGTGGTGAAAAACTGTTTTTT
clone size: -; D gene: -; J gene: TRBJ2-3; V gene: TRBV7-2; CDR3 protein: CASSQQTGRVDTQYF; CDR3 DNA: TGTGCCAGCAGCCAACAGACAGGCAGGGTTGATACGCAGTATTTT
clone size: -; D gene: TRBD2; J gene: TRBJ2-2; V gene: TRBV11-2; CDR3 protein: CASSSGRVAGITGELFF; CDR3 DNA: TGTGCCAGCAGCTCGGGGCGGGTAGCGGGGATCACCGGGGAGCTGTTTTTT
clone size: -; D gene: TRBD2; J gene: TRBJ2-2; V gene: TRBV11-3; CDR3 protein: CASSFTSGSPGELFF; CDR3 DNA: TGTGCCAGCAGCTTCACAAGCGGGAGTCCAGGGGAGCTGTTTTTT
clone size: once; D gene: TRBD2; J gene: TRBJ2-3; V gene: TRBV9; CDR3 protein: CASPGLAGTDTQYF; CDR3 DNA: TGTGCCAGCCCGGGACTAGCGGGAACAGATACGCAGTATTTT
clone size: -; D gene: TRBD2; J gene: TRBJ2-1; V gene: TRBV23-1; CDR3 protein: CASSPWAGGPYNEQFF; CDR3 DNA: TGCGCCAGCAGCCCCTGGGCGGGAGGGCCCTACAATGAGCAGTTCTTC
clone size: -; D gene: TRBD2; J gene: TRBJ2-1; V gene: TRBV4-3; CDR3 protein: CASSQESTSGSNNEQFF; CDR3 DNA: TGCGCCAGCAGCCAAGAGTCGACTAGCGGGTCTAACAATGAGCAGTTCTTC
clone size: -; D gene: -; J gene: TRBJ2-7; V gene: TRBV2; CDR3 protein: CASSVLLYYEQYF; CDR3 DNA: TGTGCCAGCAGTGTTCTTTTATACTACGAGCAGTACTTC
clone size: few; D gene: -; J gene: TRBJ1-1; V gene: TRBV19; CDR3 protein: CASSIGQTNTEAFF; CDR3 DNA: TGTGCCAGTAGTATAGGACAGACGAACACTGAAGCTTTCTTT
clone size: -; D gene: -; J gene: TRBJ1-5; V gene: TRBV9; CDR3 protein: CASSVVAGMPQHF; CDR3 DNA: TGTGCCAGCAGCGTAGTGGCAGGTATGCCCCAGCATTTT
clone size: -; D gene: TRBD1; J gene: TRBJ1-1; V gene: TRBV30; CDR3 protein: CAWSGQTGGTFF; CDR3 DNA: TGTGCCTGGAGTGGGCAGACAGGGGGAACTTTCTTT
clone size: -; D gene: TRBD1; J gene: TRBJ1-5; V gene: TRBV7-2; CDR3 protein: CASSLAGGSQPQHF; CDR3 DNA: TGTGCCAGCAGCTTAGCAGGGGGCAGTCAGCCCCAGCATTTT
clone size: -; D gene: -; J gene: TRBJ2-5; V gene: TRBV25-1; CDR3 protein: CASSDPSSRVQYF; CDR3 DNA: TGTGCCAGCAGTGACCCAAGCAGCAGGGTCCAGTACTTC
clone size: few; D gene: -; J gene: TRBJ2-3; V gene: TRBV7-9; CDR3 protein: CASSSPLDTQYF; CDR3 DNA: TGTGCCAGCAGCTCCCCGTTAGATACGCAGTATTTT
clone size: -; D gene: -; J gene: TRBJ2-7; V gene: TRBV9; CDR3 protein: CASSVQGTYEQYF; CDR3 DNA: TGTGCCAGCAGCGTACAGGGGACCTACGAGCAGTACTTC
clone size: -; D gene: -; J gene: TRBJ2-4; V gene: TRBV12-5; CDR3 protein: CASGSATENIQYF; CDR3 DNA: TGTGCTAGTGGTAGCGCGACAGAAAACATTCAGTACTTC
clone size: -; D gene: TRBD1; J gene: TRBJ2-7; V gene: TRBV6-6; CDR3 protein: CASSLPGTGFTYEQYF; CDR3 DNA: TGTGCCAGCAGTCTCCCCGGGACAGGTTTTACCTACGAGCAGTACTTC
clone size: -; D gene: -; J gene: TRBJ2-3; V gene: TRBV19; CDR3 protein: CASSIGRGQVPSTDTQYF; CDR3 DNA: TGTGCCAGTAGTATAGGCAGGGGTCAAGTACCTAGCACAGATACGCAGTATTTT
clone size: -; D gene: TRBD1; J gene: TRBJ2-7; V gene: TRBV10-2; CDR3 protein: CASSSGQGRFYEQYF; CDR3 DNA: TGCGCCAGCAGTTCCGGACAGGGAAGATTCTACGAGCAGTACTTC
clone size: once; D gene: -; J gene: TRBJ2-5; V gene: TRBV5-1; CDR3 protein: CASSLGGGETQYF; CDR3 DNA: TGCGCCAGCAGCTTGGGGGGCGGAGAGACCCAGTACTTC
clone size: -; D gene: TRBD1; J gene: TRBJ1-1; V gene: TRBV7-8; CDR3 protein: CASSITPHPGTGREAFF; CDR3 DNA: TGTGCCAGCAGCATAACCCCTCATCCCGGGACAGGTCGTGAAGCTTTCTTT
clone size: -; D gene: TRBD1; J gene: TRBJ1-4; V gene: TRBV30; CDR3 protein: CAWSAGGIEKLFF; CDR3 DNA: TGTGCCTGGAGCGCAGGGGGCATTGAAAAACTGTTTTTT
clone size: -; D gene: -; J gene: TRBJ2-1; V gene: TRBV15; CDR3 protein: CATSRDEQGRDNEQFF; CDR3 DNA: TGTGCCACCAGCAGAGATGAACAGGGTAGGGACAATGAGCAGTTCTTC
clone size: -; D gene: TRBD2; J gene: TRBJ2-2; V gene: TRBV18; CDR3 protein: CASSPLAGGETGELFF; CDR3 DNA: TGTGCCAGCTCACCACTGGCGGGAGGAGAGACCGGGGAGCTGTTTTTT
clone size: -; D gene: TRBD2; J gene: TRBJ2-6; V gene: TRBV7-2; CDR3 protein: CASSRPAGGPSGANVLTF; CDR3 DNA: TGTGCCAGCAGCCGCCCGGCGGGAGGGCCCTCCGGGGCCAACGTCCTGACTTTC
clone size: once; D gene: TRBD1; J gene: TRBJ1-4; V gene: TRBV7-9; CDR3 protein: CASSLKGARANEKLFF; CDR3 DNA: TGTGCCAGCAGCTTAAAGGGGGCGCGGGCTAATGAAAAACTGTTTTTT
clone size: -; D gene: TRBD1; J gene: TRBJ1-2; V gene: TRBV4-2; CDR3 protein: CASSQEGDRVYGYTF; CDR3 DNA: TGTGCCAGCAGCCAAGAGGGGGACAGAGTCTATGGCTACACCTTC
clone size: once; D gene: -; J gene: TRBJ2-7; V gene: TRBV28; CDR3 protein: CASSFGDWFSPEQYF; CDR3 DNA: TGTGCCAGCAGTTTCGGCGACTGGTTCTCCCCCGAGCAGTACTTC
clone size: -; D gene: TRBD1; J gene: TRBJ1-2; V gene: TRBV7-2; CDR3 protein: CASSWGQIPSYGYTF; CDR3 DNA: TGTGCCAGCAGCTGGGGACAGATCCCCTCGTATGGCTACACCTTC